This T cell receptor beta chain stems from a study of technical replicates of blood from several donors. This CDR3 contains 15 residues. Germline lookup yields CDR1 SGHDN and CDR2 FVKESK. V lost 3 bases, J lost 0 bases, and 11 bases lay in between. TCRdb keeps only in-frame clones here, not all; method: immunoSEQ multiplex PCR. This sample has around 80,000 clones, with roughly 91% found just once. Sample: T cells isolated from PBMCs. The origin of this receptor is a human donor in good health. V is TRBV14 and J is TRBJ1-1; no firm D call. CDR3 amino acids: CASSQGVWMNTEAFF. CDR3 nucleotide sequence: TGTGCCAGCAGCCAGGGCGTGTGGATGAACACTGAAGCTTTCTTT.